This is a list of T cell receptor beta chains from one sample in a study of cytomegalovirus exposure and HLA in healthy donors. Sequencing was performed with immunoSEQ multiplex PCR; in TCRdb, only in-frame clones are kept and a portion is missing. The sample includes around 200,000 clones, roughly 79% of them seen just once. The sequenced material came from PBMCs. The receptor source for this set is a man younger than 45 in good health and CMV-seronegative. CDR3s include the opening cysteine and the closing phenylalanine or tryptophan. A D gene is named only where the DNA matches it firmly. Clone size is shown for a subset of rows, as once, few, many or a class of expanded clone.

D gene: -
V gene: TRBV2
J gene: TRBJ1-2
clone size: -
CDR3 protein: CASGVEGYGYTF
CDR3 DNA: TGTGCCAGCGGGGTAGAGGGCTATGGCTACACCTTC

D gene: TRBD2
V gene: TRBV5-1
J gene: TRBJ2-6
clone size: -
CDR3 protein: CASSGGRASGANVLTF
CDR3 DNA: TGCGCCAGCAGCGGGGGGAGGGCTTCTGGGGCCAACGTCCTGACTTTC

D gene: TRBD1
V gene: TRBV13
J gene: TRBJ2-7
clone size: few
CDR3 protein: CASSLGQGAYEQYF
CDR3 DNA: TGTGCCAGCAGCTTAGGACAGGGGGCATACGAGCAGTACTTC

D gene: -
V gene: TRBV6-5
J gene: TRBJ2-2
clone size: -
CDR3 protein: CASSSGSWGGELFF
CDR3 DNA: TGTGCCAGCAGTTCGGGGTCTTGGGGCGGGGAGCTGTTTTTT

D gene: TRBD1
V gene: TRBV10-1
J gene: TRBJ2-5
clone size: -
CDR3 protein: CASSEQQGAWETQYF
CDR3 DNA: TGCGCCAGCAGTGAACAACAGGGGGCTTGGGAGACCCAGTACTTC

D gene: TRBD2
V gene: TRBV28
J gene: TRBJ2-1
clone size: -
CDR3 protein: CASSGLARNEQFF
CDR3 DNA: TGTGCCAGCAGCGGACTAGCGCGAAATGAGCAGTTCTTC

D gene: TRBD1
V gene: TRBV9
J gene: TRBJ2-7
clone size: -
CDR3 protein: CASSVATSTGTGVYEQYF
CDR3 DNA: TGTGCCAGCAGCGTAGCTACCTCTACCGGGACAGGGGTGTACGAGCAGTACTTC

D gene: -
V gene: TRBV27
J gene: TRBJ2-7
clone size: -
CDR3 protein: CASSSYTGQYYEQYF
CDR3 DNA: TGTGCCAGCAGTTCTTACACAGGACAGTACTACGAGCAGTACTTC

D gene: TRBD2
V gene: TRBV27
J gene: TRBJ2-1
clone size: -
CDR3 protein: CASSYLPPGLAGVINEQFF
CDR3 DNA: TGTGCCAGCAGTTACTTACCCCCGGGACTAGCGGGAGTAATCAATGAGCAGTTCTTC

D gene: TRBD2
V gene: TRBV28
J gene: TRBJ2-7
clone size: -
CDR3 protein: CASSLGGAPYEQYF
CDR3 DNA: TGTGCCAGCAGTTTGGGAGGGGCGCCCTACGAGCAGTACTTC

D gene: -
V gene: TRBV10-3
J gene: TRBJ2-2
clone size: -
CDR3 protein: CAIMGLNTGELFF
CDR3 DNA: TGTGCCATCATGGGACTCAACACCGGGGAGCTGTTTTTT

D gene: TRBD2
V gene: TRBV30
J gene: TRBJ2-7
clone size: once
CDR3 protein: CAWSLSGSGEQYF
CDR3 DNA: TGTGCCTGGAGTTTAAGCGGGAGTGGTGAGCAGTACTTC

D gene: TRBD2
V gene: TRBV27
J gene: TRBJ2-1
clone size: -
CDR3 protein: CASSFFKTSGIYNEQFF
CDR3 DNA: TGTGCCAGCAGTTTTTTTAAGACTAGCGGGATCTACAATGAGCAGTTCTTC

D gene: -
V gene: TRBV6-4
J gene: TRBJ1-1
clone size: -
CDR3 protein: CASSPLAGGTEAFF
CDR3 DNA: TGTGCCAGCAGTCCCTTGGCGGGGGGCACTGAAGCTTTCTTT

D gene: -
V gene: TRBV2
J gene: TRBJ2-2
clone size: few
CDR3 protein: CATQTATNTGELFF
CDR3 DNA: TGTGCCACCCAGACAGCCACGAACACCGGGGAGCTGTTTTTT

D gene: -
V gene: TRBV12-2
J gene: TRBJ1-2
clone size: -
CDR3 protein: CASRLTGGFTNYGYTF
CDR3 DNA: TGTGCAAGTCGCCTGACAGGGGGGTTTACTAACTATGGCTACACCTTC

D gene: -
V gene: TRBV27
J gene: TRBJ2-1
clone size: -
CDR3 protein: CASSYGAYEQFF
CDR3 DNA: TGTGCCAGCAGTTATGGGGCGTATGAGCAGTTCTTC

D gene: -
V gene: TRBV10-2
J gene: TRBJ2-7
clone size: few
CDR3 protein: CASRGPGYEQYF
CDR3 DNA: TGCGCCAGCAGGGGGCCGGGCTACGAGCAGTACTTC